This T cell receptor (beta chain) was retrieved from a study of PD-1 blockade in classical Hodgkin lymphoma. Study-level points and caveats: It was CD4+ TCR diversity, not CD8+, that rose significantly by C4D1.

The CDR3 is 14 residues long. Looked up from germline, CDR1 is ENHRY and CDR2 is SYGVKD. Trimming cost V 9 bases and J 4 bases; bases outside gene matches: 7. A word on this clone: Its cognate antigen is unknown.

Every patient experienced relapse after autologous stem cell transplantation, and brentuximab vedotin exposure varied. Sequencing was performed with immunoSEQ multiplex PCR; in TCRdb, only in-frame clones are kept and a portion is missing. Here the sample spans more than 90,000 clones, more than 80% being singletons. V gene TRBV10-3 combines with J gene TRBJ2-3, with TRBD1 matching over 10 bases. This receptor was taken from a human donor with classical Hodgkin lymphoma. This specimen was peripheral blood mononuclear cells (PBMCs), taken before the second cycle of nivolumab. As DNA, the CDR3 is TGTGCCATTAGCCTCGGGACAGGGGCAGATACGCAGTATTTT. Translating gives CAISLGTGADTQYF.